One and the same sample provided the 19 T cell receptor beta chains below, sequenced in a study of a mutant IDH1 vaccine in newly diagnosed glioma. Antigen specificity for these receptors is unknown. Here immunoSEQ multiplex PCR was the method, and the copy in TCRdb shows in-frame clones only, minus some. The sample contains tens of thousands of clones, roughly 80% of which appear only once. The time point was: week 23, last vaccination. With topical imiquimod, each dose of the vaccine consisted of 300 ug of mutant IDH1 20-mer peptide. Material: PBMCs, obtained from a glioma patient whose treatment included an IDH1 peptide vaccine. Source of these receptors: a man in his forties or fifties with glioma.

The chain couples TRBV2 to TRBJ2-7; D unresolved. Germline V gene sequence: CDR1 SNHLY, CDR2 FYNNEI. Trimming cost V 5 bases and J 0 bases, with 5 bases left between them. This CDR3 comprises 12 residues. The CDR3 DNA reads TGTGCCAGCAGTTCGAGCTCCTACGAGCAGTACTTC. Protein sequence: CASSSSSYEQYF.

This clone was found a few times. The chain combines TRBV6-5 with TRBJ2-7, with TRBD1 matching over 7 bases. Losses at the gene ends were 0 bases for V and 6 bases for J; bases not matched to a gene: 8. Germline values: CDR1 MNHEY, CDR2 SVGAGI. This CDR3 comprises 15 residues. The CDR3 DNA reads TGTGCCAGCAGTTACTCTTGGACAGGACCCACCGAGCAGTACTTC. It yields the protein CASSYSWTGPTEQYF.

In this sample, this clone turned up a few times. The chain joins TRBV5-4 to TRBJ2-2; D might be TRBD1 or TRBD2, each matching 5 bases. CDR3 length: 14 residues. Germline V gene lookup returns CDR1 SGHNT and CDR2 YYREEE (reference sequence). The ends were cut back, 2 bases at V and 4 bases at J, with 9 bases in the middle. The CDR3: CASSFLGGTGELFF. Written as DNA, the CDR3 is TGTGCCAGCAGCTTCCTTGGGGGCACCGGGGAGCTGTTTTTT.

This clone was observed a single time. Written as DNA, the CDR3 is TGTGCCAGCAGCTGGGGACAGGGAGCTGGAAACACCATATATTTT. As protein: CASSWGQGAGNTIYF. The gene calls are TRBV5-4 and TRBJ1-3; 9 bases are shared with TRBD1. Looked up from germline, CDR1 is SGHNT and CDR2 is YYREEE (reference sequence). CDR3 length: 15 residues. V shed 3 bases and J 2 bases; nucleotides not matched to a gene: 3.

The chain recombines TRBV6-6 with TRBJ1-3, with D perhaps TRBD1 (5 bases). Germline V gene data show CDR1 as MNHNY and CDR2 as SVGAGI (reference sequence). The CDR3 covers 14 residues. V dropped 5 bases and J dropped 7 bases, with 15 bases sitting between them. In DNA form, the CDR3 reads TGTGCCAGCAGTCCCGGGCAGGGCGTGAACACCATATATTTT. Protein: CASSPGQGVNTIYF.

The rearrangement links TRBV4-1 to TRBJ1-1; no clear D gene. The CDR3 sequence is 15 residues long. The germline V gene encodes CDR1 MGHRA and CDR2 YSYEKL. With 4 bases removed from V and 4 bases from J, the gap between germline ends came to 16 bases. The CDR3 DNA follows: TGCGCCAGCAGCCGAAGCCCGGCGGAGGGCACTGAAGCTTTCTTT. It yields the protein CASSRSPAEGTEAFF.

The table lists this clone with a few counts. This sequence joins TRBV2 and TRBJ1-6; 8 bases map to TRBD1. V shed 3 bases and J 10 bases; nucleotides not matched to a gene: 5. The CDR3 spans 14 residues. Germline V gene sequence: CDR1 SNHLY, CDR2 FYNNEI. CDR3 sequence: CASSDGQGRSPLHF. In nucleotides, the CDR3 is TGTGCCAGCAGTGATGGACAGGGAAGGTCACCCCTCCACTTT.

V usage is TRBV28 and J usage is TRBJ1-2; D not resolved. Trimming took 4 bases from V and 2 from J, leaving 8 bases between them. The germline gives CDR1 MDHEN, CDR2 SYDVKM. The CDR3 loop spans 13 amino acids. The CDR3 bases are TGTGCCAGCAGTTGGCCGAAAAACTATGGCTACACCTTC. It is translated as CASSWPKNYGYTF.

The rearrangement joins TRBV7-9 to TRBJ1-2; D gene unclear. Trimming took off 7 bases at V and 5 bases at J, with 11 bases between the two ends. The CDR3 is made up of 12 amino acids. Germline CDR1 reads SEHNR; CDR2 reads FQNEAQ (reference sequence). The CDR3 loop reads CASMRQDYGYTF. As DNA, the CDR3 is TGTGCCAGCATGAGGCAGGATTATGGCTACACCTTC.

The chain is built from TRBV10-2 and TRBJ2-7; 8 nucleotides match TRBD2. The CDR3 consists of 16 residues. V shed 3 bases and J 4 bases; nucleotides not matched to a gene: 11. Germline assignment: CDR1 WSHSY and CDR2 SAAADI. The CDR3 nucleotides are TGCGCCAGCAGTGACCAGAGGGGTAGCGGGGTATACGAGCAGTACTTC. Its translation is CASSDQRGSGVYEQYF.

The chain has TRBV10-2 and TRBJ1-1, with D tentatively TRBD1 (5 bases). The CDR3 totals 12 residues. The V gene's germline CDR1 is WSHSY and CDR2 SAAADI. V was shortened by 2 bases and J by 10 bases, with 11 bases between the two germline ends. CDR3 DNA: TGCGCCAGCAGTGAGGTAGGGGCCATAGCTTTCTTT. It codes for CASSEVGAIAFF.

In DNA, the CDR3 is TGTGCCAGCAGCAAGCTTAGCGGGGGGTACGAGCAGTACTTC. It translates to CASSKLSGGYEQYF. The J gene is TRBJ2-7, the V gene TRBV6-6; TRBD2 matches at 10 bases. Trimming cost V 6 bases and J 4 bases; bases outside gene matches: 6. Per germline, CDR1 MNHNY and CDR2 SVGAGI (reference sequence). The CDR3 covers 14 residues.

This chain joins TRBV5-4 and TRBJ2-1; 9 nucleotides align to TRBD2. After removal of 2 bases from V and 2 bases from J, the junction contained 5 bases not matched to a gene. Germline loops: CDR1 SGHNT, CDR2 YYREEE (reference sequence). This CDR3 has 16 residues. The CDR3: CASSFPSGVTYNEQFF. CDR3 nucleotide sequence: TGTGCCAGCAGCTTCCCTAGCGGGGTGACCTACAATGAGCAGTTCTTC. Together with reference TRBV5-4 and TRBJ2-1, the CDR3 gives the full variable domain: ETGVTQSPTHLIKTRGQQVTLRCSSQSGHNTVSWYQQALGQGPQFIFQYYREEENGRGNFPPRFSGLQFPNYSSELNVNALELDDSALYLCASSFPSGVTYNEQFFGPGTRLTVL.

The chain is built from TRBV6-4 and TRBJ2-3, with D hard to call. Germline CDR1 reads MRHNA; CDR2 reads SNTAGT. CDR3 size: 15 residues. The ends were cut back, 3 bases at V and 4 bases at J, with 14 bases in the middle. The CDR3 spells CASSEGTLTSDTQYF. DNA for the CDR3: TGTGCCAGCAGTGAAGGAACCCTCACATCAGATACGCAGTATTTT.

In its sample, this clone was seen a few times. The CDR3 here is CASRRELEGTF. The CDR3 DNA follows: TGTGCCAGCAGGAGGGAGCTGGAGGGCACCTTC. This rearrangement joins TRBV2 to TRBJ1-2, with unresolved D. This CDR3 has 11 amino acids. V was cut by 6 bases and J by 13 bases, with 15 bases left in between. Germline V CDR1 and CDR2: SNHLY, FYNNEI.

V and J are TRBV4-1 and TRBJ2-7; D perhaps matches TRBD1 (5 bases). Trimming cost V 4 bases and J 0 bases, with 19 bases left between them. Germline V lookup: CDR1 MGHRA, CDR2 YSYEKL. The CDR3 totals 17 residues. CDR3 nucleotide sequence: TGCGCCAGCAGCCCTACAGACCTTACAGGACCCTCCTACGAGCAGTACTTC. It yields the protein CASSPTDLTGPSYEQYF.

This clone was found a few times. The junction shows a germline mismatch at one end, possibly a read error. The V and J genes are TRBV7-9 and TRBJ1-1, with D perhaps matching TRBD1 (5 bases). The CDR3 has 12 amino acids. Germline V gene lookup returns CDR1 SEHNR and CDR2 FQNEAQ (reference sequence). Here the CDR3 reads CASSPFGTAAFF. As DNA, the CDR3 is TGTGCCAGCAGCCCATTCGGGACTGCAGCTTTCTTT.

The V gene is TRBV4-1, the J gene TRBJ2-7; D is ambiguous. The V end lost 0 bases, the J end lost 2 bases, and 8 bases lay between the germline ends. The CDR3 is 14 residues long. The germline V gene has CDR1 MGHRA and CDR2 YSYEKL. CDR3 bases: TGCGCCAGCAGCCAAGATCCAGGAACCTACGAGCAGTACTTC. Its translation is CASSQDPGTYEQYF.

This chain uses TRBV28 with TRBJ1-2; no clear D gene. The CDR3 consists of 12 residues. V was shortened by 5 bases and J by 5 bases, with 9 bases between the two germline ends. Germline CDR1 MDHEN, CDR2 SYDVKM. DNA of the CDR3: TGTGCCAGCAGTCCGGGCCTTTATGGCTACACCTTC. Its protein is CASSPGLYGYTF.